These T cell receptor beta chains were read from a single sample in a study of graft-versus-host responses after intestinal transplantation. The table came from immunoSEQ multiplex PCR; TCRdb's copy has only in-frame clones and leaves some out. The repertoire consists of around 15,000 clones, with 70% occurring once and the leading ten covering approximately 23%. The starting material was ileum tissue, obtained around 690 days after intestinal transplantation. Receptors were obtained from a human patient who received an intestinal transplant, so some T cells may come from the graft donor. Both conserved end residues are part of each CDR3.

J,V,CDR3
TRBJ2-7,TRBV27,CASSPSVEGLEQYF
TRBJ1-5,TRBV9,CASSGAGQERRNQPQHF
TRBJ2-3,TRBV7-2,CASSFLTGTTSHEQYF
TRBJ2-7,TRBV2,CASSPRTDYEQYF
TRBJ1-5,TRBV10-3,CAISPDGLNQPQHF
TRBJ2-7,TRBV29-1,CSVGGAGDEQYF
TRBJ2-4,TRBV9,CASSPPRVAKNIQYF
TRBJ1-1,TRBV5-4,CASIPHPRGNTEAFF
TRBJ1-1,TRBV30,CAWFRWDRATEAFF
TRBJ2-5,TRBV6-1,CASSESLGGGTTQYF
TRBJ1-1,TRBV19,CASSYQMNTEAFF
TRBJ2-3,TRBV29-1,CSVGLASGRSDTQYF
TRBJ2-1,TRBV19,CASSIRAIPHEQFF
TRBJ1-2,TRBV9,CASSVDTYGYTF
TRBJ1-6,TRBV19,CASSIKSSYNSPLHF
TRBJ1-5,TRBV5-1,CASSHGPSGPQHF
TRBJ2-2,TRBV2,CASRDRTGELFF
TRBJ2-5,TRBV5-6,CASSRGGTSGVGGETQYF
TRBJ2-7,TRBV9,CASSVGEGTSSYEQYF
TRBJ2-3,TRBV6-1,CASSGRVTDTQYF
TRBJ2-7,TRBV9,CASSATGTSIAYEQYF
TRBJ2-7,TRBV5-6,CASSLASYEQYF
TRBJ2-5,TRBV28,CASSFFPPETQYF
TRBJ1-1,TRBV29-1,CSAADSSLEAFF
TRBJ1-4,TRBV6-6,CASRGEKLFF
TRBJ1-1,TRBV6-1,CASKGQGTNTEAFF
TRBJ2-5,TRBV29-1,CSVDRFPLGTQYF
TRBJ2-1,TRBV7-9,CASSFMNGRQFF
TRBJ1-4,TRBV29-1,CSVVDDPTGRNEKLFF
TRBJ2-7,TRBV6-5,CASSYLRGSYEQYF
TRBJ2-7,TRBV4-1,CASSRVPGLLIEQYF
TRBJ2-1,TRBV9,CASSVAERDEQFF
TRBJ2-7,TRBV2,CASKGPGTVSSYEQYF
TRBJ1-1,TRBV6-5,CASRDRGSLGTEAFF
TRBJ2-7,TRBV30,CAWSVGVGDYEQYF
TRBJ1-1,TRBV6-6,CASSSLNRGTEAFF
TRBJ1-1,TRBV5-1,CASRNPQSGQGATEAFF
TRBJ2-7,TRBV5-1,CASGFRGLGYEQYF
TRBJ2-5,TRBV7-4,CASSLLIEGTAAAQYF
TRBJ1-1,TRBV11-2,CASSSQTGGTEAFF
TRBJ2-6,TRBV11-3,CASSLVSSGANVLTF
TRBJ2-7,TRBV5-4,CASSSTAGGREQYF
TRBJ1-6,TRBV7-9,CASSVGGQSNSPLHF